The entry below gives a single TCR beta chain sequence along with its context. V shed 6 bases and J shed 7 bases, with 20 bases lying between them. Germline loops: CDR1 LNHDA, CDR2 SQIVND (reference sequence). The CDR3 is 15 residues long. The sample comes from a study of beta chain features in type 1 diabetes. The investigators reverse transcribed all of the isolated RNA, so they sequenced expressed TCRB transcripts. Here immunoSEQ multiplex PCR was the method, and the copy in TCRdb shows in-frame clones only, minus some. The sample gives under 900,000 clones, roughly 15% of which show up once; 0.023% is in the top ten.

The chain employs TRBV19 and TRBJ2-3; possible D gene TRBD2, 6 bases. The sequence was obtained from a woman aged 18 to 35 in good health. Sequenced sample: naive CD4+ T cells from blood. CDR3 DNA sequence: TGTGCCAGTAGGAGACTAGTGGGGGAGCACTATACGCAGTATTTT. Protein product: CASRRLVGEHYTQYF.